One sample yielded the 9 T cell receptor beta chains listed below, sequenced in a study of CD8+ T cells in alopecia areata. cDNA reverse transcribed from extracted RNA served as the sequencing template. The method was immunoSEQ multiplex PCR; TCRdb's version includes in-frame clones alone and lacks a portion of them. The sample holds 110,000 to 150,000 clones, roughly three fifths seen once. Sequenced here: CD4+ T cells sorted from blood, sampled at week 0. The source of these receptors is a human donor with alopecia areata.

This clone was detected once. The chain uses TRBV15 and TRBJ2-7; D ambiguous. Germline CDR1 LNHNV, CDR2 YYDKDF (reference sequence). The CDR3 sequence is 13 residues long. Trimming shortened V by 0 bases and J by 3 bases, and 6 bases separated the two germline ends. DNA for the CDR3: TGTGCCACCAGCAGAGATACCAGCTACGAGCAGTACTTC. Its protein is CATSRDTSYEQYF.

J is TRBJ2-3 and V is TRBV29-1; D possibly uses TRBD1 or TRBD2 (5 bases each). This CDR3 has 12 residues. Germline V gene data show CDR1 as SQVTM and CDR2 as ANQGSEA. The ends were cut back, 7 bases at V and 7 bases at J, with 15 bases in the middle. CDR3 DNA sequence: TGCAGCGCACGGGACCCACCGAATACGCAGTATTTT. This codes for CSARDPPNTQYF.

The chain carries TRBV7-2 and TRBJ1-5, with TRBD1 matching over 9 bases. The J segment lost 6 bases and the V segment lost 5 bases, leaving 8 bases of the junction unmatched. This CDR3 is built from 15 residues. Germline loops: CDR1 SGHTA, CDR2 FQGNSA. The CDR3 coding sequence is TGTGCCAGCAGCGGGTCCACAGGGGGCACTCAGCCCCAGCATTTT. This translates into CASSGSTGGTQPQHF.

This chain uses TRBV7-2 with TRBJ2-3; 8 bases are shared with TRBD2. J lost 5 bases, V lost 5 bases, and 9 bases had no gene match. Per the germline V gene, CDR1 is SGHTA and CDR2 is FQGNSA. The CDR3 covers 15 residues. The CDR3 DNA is TGTGCCAGCAGCGGACCGGGGGGGCAAGGAGATACGCAGTATTTT. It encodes CASSGPGGQGDTQYF.

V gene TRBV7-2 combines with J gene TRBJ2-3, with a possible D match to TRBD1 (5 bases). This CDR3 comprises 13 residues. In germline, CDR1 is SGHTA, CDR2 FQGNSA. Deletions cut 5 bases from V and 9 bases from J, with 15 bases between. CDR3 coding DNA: TGTGCCAGCAGCCCCCAAGGGGCCGGCACGCAGTATTTT. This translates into CASSPQGAGTQYF.

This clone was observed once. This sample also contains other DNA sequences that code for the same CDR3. In DNA form, the CDR3 reads TGTGCCTGGAGTGTACTGACGGGGAGGATTGGCGAGCAGTACTTC. As protein: CAWSVLTGRIGEQYF. The J gene is TRBJ2-7, the V gene TRBV30, with D maybe TRBD2 (6 bases). Germline CDR1 GTSNPN, CDR2 SVGIG (reference sequence). The CDR3 covers 15 residues. Between the trimmed V and J ends, which lost 0 bases and 6 bases, there was a span of 18 bases.

The CDR3 spells CASSLVVRERTEAFF. In DNA, the CDR3 is TGTGCCAGCAGCTTAGTGGTCAGGGAGAGGACTGAAGCTTTCTTT. The chain carries TRBV7-2 and TRBJ1-1; weak D call: TRBD1 (5 bases). In germline, CDR1 is SGHTA, CDR2 FQGNSA. This CDR3 has 15 amino acids. Between the trimmed V and J ends, which lost 1 base and 5 bases, there was a span of 14 bases.

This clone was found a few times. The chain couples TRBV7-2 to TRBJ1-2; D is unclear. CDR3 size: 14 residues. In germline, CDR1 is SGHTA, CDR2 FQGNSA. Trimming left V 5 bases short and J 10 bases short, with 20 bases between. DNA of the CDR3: TGTGCCAGCAGCCCCGAGTCCGGCAGGCAAGCCTACACCTTC. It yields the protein CASSPESGRQAYTF.

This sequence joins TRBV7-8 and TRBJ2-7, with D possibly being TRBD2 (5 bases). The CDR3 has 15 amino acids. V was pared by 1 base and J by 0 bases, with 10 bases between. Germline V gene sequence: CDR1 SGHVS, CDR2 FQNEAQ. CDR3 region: CASSLVWRSSYEQYF. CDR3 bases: TGTGCCAGCAGCTTAGTTTGGAGGAGCTCCTACGAGCAGTACTTC.